The 4 T cell receptor beta chains in this list originate from one sample, sequenced in a study of early T cells in non-severe SARS-CoV-2 infection. One entry per CDR3 protein results from TCRdb running MiXCR on the 5' RACE reads. The table includes some 30,000 distinct CDR3 sequences, approximately 6% detected once. The source material was whole blood. These receptors all come from an adult who was a healthcare worker with PCR-confirmed SARS-CoV-2 infection or an uninfected control (not recorded which).

A few counts support this clonotype. This chain connects TRBV6-1 to TRBJ1-6, with TRBD1 matching over 8 bases. V lost 8 bases and J lost 0; bases outside the gene matches: 3. The CDR3 sequence is 15 residues long. Germline loops: CDR1 MNHNS, CDR2 SASEGT. CDR3 sequence reads: CASGDRSSYNSPLHF. CDR3 in DNA: TGTGCCAGCGGGGACAGGAGCTCCTATAATTCACCCCTCCACTTT.

This clonotype was picked up many times. The chain couples TRBV19 to TRBJ2-1; 9 bases are shared with TRBD1. The CDR3 sequence is 16 residues long. Trimming took 3 bases from V and 3 from J; bases not matched to a gene: 6. Germline CDR1 is LNHDA and CDR2 is SQIVND (reference sequence). CDR3 sequence (DNA): TGTGCCAGTAGTATCTCCGGGACAGGGCTCTACAATGAGCAGTTCTTC. Encoded protein: CASSISGTGLYNEQFF.

This clonotype was counted many times. The rearrangement links TRBV6-6 to TRBJ2-3; D gene unclear. CDR3 length equals 11 residues. Trimming took off 6 bases at V and 2 bases at J, with 3 bases between the two ends. The germline V gene encodes CDR1 MNHNY and CDR2 SVGAGI (reference sequence). The CDR3 DNA reads TGTGCCAGCAGCACCACAGATACGCAGTATTTT. It translates to CASSTTDTQYF.

This clonotype turned up a few times. The chain is built from TRBV19 and TRBJ2-1; 10 bases map to TRBD2. The CDR3 is made up of 15 amino acids. In germline, CDR1 is LNHDA, CDR2 SQIVND (reference sequence). The trim removed 5 bases at V and 8 bases at J, leaving 9 bases unmatched. In DNA form, the CDR3 reads TGTGCCAGTAGTCCAATAGCGGGGGGCGCAGATGAGCAGTTCTTC. Translated: CASSPIAGGADEQFF.